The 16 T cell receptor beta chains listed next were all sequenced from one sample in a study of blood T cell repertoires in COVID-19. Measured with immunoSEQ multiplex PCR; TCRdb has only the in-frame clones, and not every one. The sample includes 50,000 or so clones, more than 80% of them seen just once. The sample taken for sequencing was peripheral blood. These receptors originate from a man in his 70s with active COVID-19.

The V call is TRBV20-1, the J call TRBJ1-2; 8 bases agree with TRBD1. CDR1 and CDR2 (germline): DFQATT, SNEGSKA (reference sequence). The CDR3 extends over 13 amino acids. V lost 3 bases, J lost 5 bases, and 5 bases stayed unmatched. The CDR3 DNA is TGCAGTGCTAGTCAGGGGGCCGGGTATGGCTACACCTTC. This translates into CSASQGAGYGYTF.

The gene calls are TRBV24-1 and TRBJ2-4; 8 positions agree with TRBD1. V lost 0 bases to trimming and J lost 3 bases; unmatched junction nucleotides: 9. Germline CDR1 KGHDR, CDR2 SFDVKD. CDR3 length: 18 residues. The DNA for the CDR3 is TGTGCCACCAGTGATTTGCCGGACAGGGAAAATGGCAAAAACATTCAGTACTTC. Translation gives CATSDLPDRENGKNIQYF.

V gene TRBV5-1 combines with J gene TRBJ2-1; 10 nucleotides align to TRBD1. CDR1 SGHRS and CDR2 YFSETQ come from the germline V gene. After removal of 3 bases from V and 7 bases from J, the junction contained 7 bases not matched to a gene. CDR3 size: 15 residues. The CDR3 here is CASSSETGGFNEQFF. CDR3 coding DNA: TGCGCCAGCAGCTCTGAGACAGGGGGCTTTAATGAGCAGTTCTTC.

The CDR3 nucleotides read TGTGCCAGTCTTTCAAACCAGGGGGAGAAGGTGTACTTC. This sequence encodes CASLSNQGEKVYF. The chain couples TRBV19 to TRBJ2-7; 7 positions agree with TRBD1. This CDR3 comprises 13 residues. Germline assignment: CDR1 LNHDA and CDR2 SQIVND (reference sequence). V was pared by 8 bases and J by 12 bases, with 16 bases of the junction left unmatched.

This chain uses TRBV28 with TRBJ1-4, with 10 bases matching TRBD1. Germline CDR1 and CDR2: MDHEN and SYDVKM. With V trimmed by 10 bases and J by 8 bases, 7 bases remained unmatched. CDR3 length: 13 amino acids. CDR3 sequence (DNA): TGTGCCACCGAGACAGGGGGCCGAGAAAAACTGTTTTTT. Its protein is CATETGGREKLFF.

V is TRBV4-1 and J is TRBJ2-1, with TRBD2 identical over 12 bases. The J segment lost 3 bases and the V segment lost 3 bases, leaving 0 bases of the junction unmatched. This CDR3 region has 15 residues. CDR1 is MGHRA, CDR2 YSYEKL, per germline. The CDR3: CASSQTSGGYNEQFF. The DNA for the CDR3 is TGCGCCAGCAGCCAGACTAGCGGGGGCTACAATGAGCAGTTCTTC.

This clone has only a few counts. This CDR3 reads CASSLGQESPLHF. The CDR3 bases are TGTGCCAGCTCATTAGGACAAGAATCACCCCTCCACTTT. The chain is built from TRBV18 and TRBJ1-6, with TRBD1 as a possible D gene (5 bases). The CDR3 consists of 13 residues. Trimming cost V 5 bases and J 10 bases, with 12 bases left between them. Germline V CDR1 and CDR2: KGHSH, LQKENI.

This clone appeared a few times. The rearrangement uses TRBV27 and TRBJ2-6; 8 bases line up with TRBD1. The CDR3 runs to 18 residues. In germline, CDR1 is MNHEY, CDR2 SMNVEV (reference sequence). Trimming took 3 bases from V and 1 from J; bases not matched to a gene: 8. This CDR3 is CASSFKGQGLSGANVLTF. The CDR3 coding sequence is TGTGCCAGCAGTTTTAAAGGACAGGGACTTTCTGGGGCCAACGTCCTGACTTTC. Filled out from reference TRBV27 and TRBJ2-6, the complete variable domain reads EAQVTQNPRYLITVTGKKLTVTCSQNMNHEYMSWYRQDPGLGLRQIYYSMNVEVTDKGDVPEGYKVSRKEKRNFPLILESPSPNQTSLYFCASSFKGQGLSGANVLTFGAGSRLTVL.

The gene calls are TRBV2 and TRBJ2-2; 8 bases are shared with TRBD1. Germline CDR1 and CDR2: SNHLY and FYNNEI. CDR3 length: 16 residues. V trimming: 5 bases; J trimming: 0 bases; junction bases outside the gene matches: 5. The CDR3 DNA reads TGTGCCAGCAGTCACGACAGGGGAACGAACACCGGGGAGCTGTTTTTT. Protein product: CASSHDRGTNTGELFF.

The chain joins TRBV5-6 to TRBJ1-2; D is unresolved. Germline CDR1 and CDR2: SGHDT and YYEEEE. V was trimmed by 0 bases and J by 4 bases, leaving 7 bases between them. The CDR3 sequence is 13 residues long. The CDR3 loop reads CASSLVRGYGYTF. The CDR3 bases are TGTGCCAGCAGCTTGGTCCGGGGCTATGGCTACACCTTC.

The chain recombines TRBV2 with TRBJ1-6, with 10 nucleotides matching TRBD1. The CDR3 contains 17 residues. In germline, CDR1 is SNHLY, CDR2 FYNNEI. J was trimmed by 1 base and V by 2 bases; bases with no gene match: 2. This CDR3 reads CASSERGQGSYNSPLHF. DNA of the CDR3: TGTGCCAGCAGTGAAAGGGGACAGGGGTCCTATAATTCACCCCTCCACTTT.

CDR3 coding DNA: TGTGCCAGCAGCGTAGACAGCGGGGGGTACAATGAGCAGTTCTTC. This translates into CASSVDSGGYNEQFF. This chain links TRBV9 with TRBJ2-1; 9 nucleotides agree with TRBD2. J gave up 4 bases and V 0 bases, and 2 bases lay outside the gene matches. Germline-derived CDR1 and CDR2 are SGDLS and YYNGEE. The CDR3 loop spans 15 amino acids.

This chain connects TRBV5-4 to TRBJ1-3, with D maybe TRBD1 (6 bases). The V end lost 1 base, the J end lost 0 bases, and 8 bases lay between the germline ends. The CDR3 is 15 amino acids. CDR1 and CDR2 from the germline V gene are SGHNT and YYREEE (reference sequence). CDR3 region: CASSLRTASGNTIYF. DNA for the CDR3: TGTGCCAGCAGCTTGAGGACAGCCTCTGGAAACACCATATATTTT.

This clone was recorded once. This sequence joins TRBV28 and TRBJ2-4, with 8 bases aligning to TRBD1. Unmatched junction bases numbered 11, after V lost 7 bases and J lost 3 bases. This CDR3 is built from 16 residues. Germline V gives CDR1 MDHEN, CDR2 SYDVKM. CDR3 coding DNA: TGTGCCAGCACCGGACAGGGATGGGGGGACAAAAACATTCAGTACTTC. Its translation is CASTGQGWGDKNIQYF. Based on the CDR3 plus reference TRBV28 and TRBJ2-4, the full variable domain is DVKVTQSSRYLVKRTGEKVFLECVQDMDHENMFWYRQDPGLGLRLIYFSYDVKMKEKGDIPEGYSVSREKKERFSLILESASTNQTSMYLCASTGQGWGDKNIQYFGAGTRLSVL.

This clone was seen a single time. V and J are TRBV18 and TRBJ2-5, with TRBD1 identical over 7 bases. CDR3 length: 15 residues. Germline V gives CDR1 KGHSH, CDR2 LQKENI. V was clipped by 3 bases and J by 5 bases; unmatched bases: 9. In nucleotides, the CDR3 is TGTGCCAGCTCACCGGGACAGTGGGCTGGGGAGACCCAGTACTTC. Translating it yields CASSPGQWAGETQYF.

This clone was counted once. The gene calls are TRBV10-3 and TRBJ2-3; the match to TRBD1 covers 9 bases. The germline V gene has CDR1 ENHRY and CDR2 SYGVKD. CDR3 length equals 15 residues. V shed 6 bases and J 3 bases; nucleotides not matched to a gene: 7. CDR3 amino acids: CAIRGGQGGTDTQYF. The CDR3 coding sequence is TGTGCCATCAGAGGGGGACAGGGTGGGACAGATACGCAGTATTTT.